This T cell receptor beta chain was captured in a study of T cells after posttransplantation cyclophosphamide. There are 14 residues in the CDR3. The J segment lost 0 bases and the V segment lost 7 bases, leaving 5 bases of the junction unmatched. Germline CDR1 and CDR2: MNHEY and SVGAGI. Cyclophosphamide on days +3 and +4 followed busulfan-fludarabine conditioning and a marrow graft. Profiling relied on immunoSEQ multiplex PCR, and the TCRdb table lists in-frame clones only, not all of them. The repertoire has 9,500 to 15,000 clones, none seen only once; the ten largest take roughly 25%. There are many counts of this clone. Its antigen is currently unknown. General observations from the study: After PTCy, TRB diversity resembled that of CNI/methotrexate controls.

The chain employs TRBV6-5 and TRBJ1-1; 7 nucleotides agree with TRBD1. The sequence derives from a female patient aged 35 to 55 who received an allogeneic stem cell transplant from a related donor, was CMV-positive, and had acute GVHD only. Some T cells may be graft donor cells. The sequences come from PBMCs, collected after allogeneic stem cell transplant with posttransplant cyclophosphamide. The CDR3 DNA reads as TGTGCCAGCACCAAACAGGGGATGAACACTGAAGCTTTCTTT. Encoded protein: CASTKQGMNTEAFF.